The 2 T cell receptor beta chains reported below all come from one sample, sequenced in a study of OX40 agonist ivuxolimab in advanced cancers. Libraries were prepared by immunoSEQ multiplex PCR; TCRdb keeps only in-frame clonotypes and omits some of them. The sample has tens of thousands of clones, 80% to 90% seen once. The sequenced sample was CD4+ or CD8+ T cells sorted from blood, obtained in a trial of the OX40 agonist ivuxolimab. These receptors all come from an adult with an advanced solid tumor such as melanoma, head and neck, liver or kidney cancer.

This clone was seen more than once but under ten times. The rearrangement uses TRBV29-1 and TRBJ1-1, with D uncertain. Trimming pared 4 bases from V and 5 bases from J, leaving 8 bases between. The germline V gene encodes CDR1 SQVTM and CDR2 ANQGSEA. The CDR3 is 11 amino acids. Here the CDR3 DNA reads TGCAGCGTTGTGGTCTGGACTGAAGCTTTCTTT. Translated, it gives CSVVVWTEAFF.

The chain carries TRBV6-6 and TRBJ2-7; tentatively, D is TRBD2 (6 bases). In germline, CDR1 is MNHNY, CDR2 SVGAGI (reference sequence). V lost 0 bases and J 0 bases, leaving 9 bases between the germline ends. The CDR3 is made up of 15 amino acids. CDR3 sequence: CASSYSAGSSYEQYF. The CDR3, as DNA: TGTGCCAGCAGTTACTCGGCGGGGAGCTCCTACGAGCAGTACTTC.